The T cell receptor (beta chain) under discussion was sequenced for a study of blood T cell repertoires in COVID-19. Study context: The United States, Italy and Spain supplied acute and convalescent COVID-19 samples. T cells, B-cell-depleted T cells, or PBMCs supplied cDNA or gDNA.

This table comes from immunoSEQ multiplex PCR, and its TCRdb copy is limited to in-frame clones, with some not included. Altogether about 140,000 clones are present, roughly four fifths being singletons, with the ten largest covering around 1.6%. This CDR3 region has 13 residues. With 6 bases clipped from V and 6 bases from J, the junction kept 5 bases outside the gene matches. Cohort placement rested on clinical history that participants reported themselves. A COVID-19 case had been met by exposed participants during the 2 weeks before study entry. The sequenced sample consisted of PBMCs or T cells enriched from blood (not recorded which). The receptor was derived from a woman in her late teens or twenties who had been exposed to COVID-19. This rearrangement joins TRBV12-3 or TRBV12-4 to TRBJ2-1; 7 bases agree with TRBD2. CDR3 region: CASRAGLPNEQFF. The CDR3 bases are TGTGCCAGCAGAGCGGGACTCCCCAATGAGCAGTTCTTC.